The text below deals with one TCR beta chain. Enrollment of patients from Seattle took place during active infection, with longitudinal follow-up. The source of the sample is a study of blood T cell repertoires in COVID-19. Study details: Samples came from the United States, Italy and Spain, spanning acute and convalescent COVID-19. PBMCs, B-cell-depleted T cells, or T cells were the source of the cDNA or gDNA that made up the material.

As processed by the authors: Amplification from reference gene primers served as the basis for estimated nucleated cell counts. TCRdb keeps only in-frame clones here, not all; method: immunoSEQ multiplex PCR. The DNA gave D and trimming, while V, J and clone size come from that table. The table lists 70,000 to 95,000 clones, around 89% of them singletons. The clonotype was recovered from a man aged 45-65 years with COVID-19, enrolled during active disease. The sequencing sample was made of peripheral blood.

DNA of the CDR3: TGTGCCAGCACTGGTGAGGGGGCGACCGGGGAGCTGTTTTTT. Protein: CASTGEGATGELFF. The chain employs TRBV14 and TRBJ2-2, with 7 bases that match TRBD1. This CDR3 spans 14 amino acids. Germline V gene lookup returns CDR1 SGHDN and CDR2 FVKESK. After removal of 7 bases from V and 5 bases from J, the junction contained 7 bases not matched to a gene.